These 24 T cell receptor beta chains originate from one sample sequenced in a study of human T cells and chemical hapten exposure. Described time point: patch test 3, about 24 weeks after DPC sensitization. The treatment: therapeutic diphenylcyclopropenone sensitization with weekly scalp DPC. TCRdb re-called the RACE reads with MiXCR, one entry per CDR3 protein. The sample lists 30,000 or so distinct CDR3 sequences, about 5% occurring once. The sample in question was whole blood, obtained in connection with sensitization to the hapten diphenylcyclopropenone (DPC). Source of these receptors: a man aged 25-40 years with alopecia areata. Some clones in this sample may be carry-over from other donors' samples.

This clonotype was observed many times. The genes are TRBV29-1 and TRBJ1-6; D remains ambiguous. V was shortened by 5 bases and J by 6 bases, with 11 bases between the two germline ends. The CDR3 length is 13 residues. From germline, CDR1 is SQVTM and CDR2 ANQGSEA. In DNA form, the CDR3 reads TGCAGCGTTTTGGACTCACCTAATTCACCCCTCCACTTT. This gives the protein CSVLDSPNSPLHF.

This clonotype was counted many times. CDR3 DNA sequence: TGTGCCAGCACCCAAGGAACAGTCAGAGGCTACACCTTC. Translating it yields CASTQGTVRGYTF. This chain joins TRBV6-5 and TRBJ1-2; D unclear. Between the trimmed V and J ends, which lost 7 bases and 8 bases, there was a span of 17 bases. Germline CDR1 and CDR2: MNHEY and SVGAGI. The CDR3 is made up of 13 amino acids.

This clonotype was counted ten times or more. V gene TRBV12-3 or TRBV12-4 combines with J gene TRBJ2-1; the D is unclear. The CDR3 spans 12 residues. The V end lost 5 bases, the J end lost 9 bases, and 11 bases lay between the germline ends. The CDR3 reads CASSQDRGEQFF. The CDR3 DNA reads TGTGCCAGCAGTCAGGACCGTGGTGAGCAGTTCTTC.

Many counts were recorded for this clonotype. The chain is built from TRBV29-1 and TRBJ1-1, with 7 bases that match TRBD1. Trimming at V came to 4 bases and at J to 1 base, leaving 0 bases not matched to a gene. The CDR3 totals 12 residues. Germline lookup yields CDR1 SQVTM and CDR2 ANQGSEA. CDR3: CSVGQGNTEAFF. CDR3 nucleotides: TGCAGCGTTGGACAGGGGAACACTGAAGCTTTCTTT.

This clonotype was observed at least ten times. This chain connects TRBV1 to TRBJ1-1. TRBV1 is a pseudogene. The CDR3 has 15 residues. Here the CDR3 DNA reads TGCACCAGCAGCCAAGATAGGGGCCACCCGACTGAAGCTTTCTTT. Its translation: CTSSQDRGHPTEAFF.

This clonotype rates as medium-sized. The chain couples TRBV13 to TRBJ2-1; D not resolved. With 1 base removed from V and 3 bases from J, the gap between germline ends came to 4 bases. Germline V lookup: CDR1 PRHDT, CDR2 FYEKMQ (reference sequence). This CDR3 contains 13 residues. As DNA, the CDR3 is TGTGCCAGCAGCTTAGACATCTACAATGAGCAGTTCTTC. It translates to CASSLDIYNEQFF. Variable domain in full (rest from reference TRBV13 and TRBJ2-1): AAGVIQSPRHLIKEKRETATLKCYPIPRHDTVYWYQQGPGQDPQFLISFYEKMQSDKGSIPDRFSAQQFSDYHSELNMSSLELGDSALYFCASSLDIYNEQFFGPGTRLTVL.

In this sample, this clonotype turned up many times. The chain uses TRBV3-2 and TRBJ1-2; no DNA check was done on the table's D call, TRBD1. TRBV3-2 is a pseudogene segment. The CDR3 has 17 amino acids. The CDR3 sequence is CASSQDQRTGGRGGYTF. In nucleotides, the CDR3 is TGTGCCAGCAGCCAAGATCAGCGGACAGGGGGCAGAGGTGGCTACACCTTC.

The chain is built from TRBV11-2 and TRBJ2-5; D is unclear. CDR3 length equals 12 residues. CDR1 and CDR2 from the germline V gene are SGHAT and FQNNGV. The V end lost 1 base, the J end lost 5 bases, and 5 bases lay between the germline ends. CDR3 bases: TGTGCCAGCAGCTTAGCCCCGGAGACCCAGTACTTC. Its translation is CASSLAPETQYF.

This clonotype was seen at least ten times. The V call is TRBV20-1, the J call TRBJ2-7, with no clear D. The CDR3 length is 15 residues. Deletions cut 0 bases from V and 0 bases from J, with 12 bases between. Germline values: CDR1 DFQATT, CDR2 SNEGSKA (reference sequence). The CDR3 reads CSAREDIGGSYEQYF. As DNA, the CDR3 is TGCAGTGCTAGAGAAGATATCGGTGGCTCCTACGAGCAGTACTTC.

This clonotype was seen at least ten times. The rearrangement uses TRBV2 and TRBJ2-1, with TRBD2 as a possible D gene (6 bases). Per the germline V gene, CDR1 is SNHLY and CDR2 is FYNNEI. The CDR3 sequence is 15 residues long. Deletions cut 6 bases from V and 5 bases from J, with 17 bases between. As DNA, the CDR3 is TGTGCCAGCAGCCTACGGGGACTGTGGGACAATGAGCAGTTCTTC. It specifies CASSLRGLWDNEQFF.

This clonotype occurred many times. The chain couples TRBV7-9 to TRBJ2-1, with D perhaps assigned TRBD1 or TRBD2 (5 bases each). CDR1 and CDR2 from the germline V gene are SEHNR and FQNEAQ (reference sequence). Trimming removed 2 bases at V and 4 bases at J, with 15 bases between. The CDR3 is made up of 16 amino acids. CDR3 amino acids: CASSLTGLGGYNEQFF. The DNA of the CDR3 is TGTGCCAGCAGCTTAACTGGCCTTGGGGGTTACAATGAGCAGTTCTTC.

The gene calls are TRBV20-1 and TRBJ1-1, with D possibly TRBD1 on 5 matching bases. Germline V gene data show CDR1 as DFQATT and CDR2 as SNEGSKA (reference sequence). Deletions cut 3 bases from V and 2 bases from J, with 7 bases between. The CDR3 is 12 amino acids. The chain's CDR3 is CSASDSNTEAFF. In nucleotides, the CDR3 is TGCAGTGCTAGTGACAGTAACACTGAAGCTTTCTTT.

This clonotype was recorded many times. The rearrangement uses TRBV10-3 and TRBJ2-4; 8 bases line up with TRBD1. The CDR3 is 16 amino acids. Germline trimming cut 0 bases from V and 5 bases from J; bases unmatched to any gene: 6. Germline V CDR1 and CDR2: ENHRY, SYGVKD. The CDR3 is CAISESGQGAQNIQYF. The CDR3 region has the DNA TGTGCCATCAGTGAGTCAGGGCAGGGGGCTCAAAACATTCAGTACTTC.

The table lists this clonotype with a count of one. This may be a read error: a much more frequent sequence differs by one nucleotide. The chain has TRBV29-1 and TRBJ1-6; the D gene is possibly TRBD1 (5 bases). The CDR3 consists of 13 residues. Per germline, CDR1 SQVTM and CDR2 ANQGSEA. V was cut by 8 bases and J by 6 bases, with 14 bases left in between. The CDR3, as DNA: TGCAGCCTTCCGACAGTTTTTAATTCACCCCTCCACTTT. It translates to CSLPTVFNSPLHF.

This chain links TRBV29-1 with TRBJ1-1; possible D gene TRBD1, 6 bases. V shed 6 bases and J shed 1 base, with 9 bases lying between them. The length of the CDR3 is 12 residues. The germline V gene has CDR1 SQVTM and CDR2 ANQGSEA. This CDR3 is CSVGQRNTEAFF. CDR3 in DNA: TGCAGCGTAGGACAGAGGAACACTGAAGCTTTCTTT.

In this sample, this clonotype turned up a few times. The rearrangement uses TRBV4-3 and TRBJ2-1; 10 nucleotides match TRBD2. This CDR3 spans 14 amino acids. Germline V gene lookup returns CDR1 LGHNA and CDR2 YSLEER. The V gene end was trimmed by 5 bases and the J gene end by 10 bases; junction bases not matched to a gene: 8. The DNA for the CDR3 is TGCGCCAGCAGCGGGACTAGCGCCTCGAGCGAGCAGTTCTTC. Translated: CASSGTSASSEQFF.

This clonotype was detected ten times or more. The junction differs from germline at one of its ends, possibly a read error. The chain combines TRBV20-1 with TRBJ2-1; D perhaps matches TRBD2 (6 bases). The germline CDR1 and CDR2 sequences are DFQATT and SNEGSKA (reference sequence). The CDR3 covers 15 residues. The CDR3 DNA sequence: TGCAGTGTTAGAGCGGGTCTATCCCTCAGGAATGAGCAGTTCTTC. Amino acid sequence: CSVRAGLSLRNEQFF.

This clonotype was counted ten times or more. The J gene is TRBJ2-4, the V gene TRBV14; D is undetermined. The CDR3 sequence is 13 residues long. V shed 6 bases and J shed 14 bases, with 20 bases lying between them. Germline CDR1 and CDR2: SGHDN and FVKESK. The CDR3 sequence: CASSPRPGDREYF. CDR3 nucleotides: TGTGCCAGCAGTCCCCGGCCCGGTGACCGCGAGTACTTC.

This clonotype was detected many times. The V call is TRBV20-1, the J call TRBJ2-1; TRBD1 matches at 8 bases. This CDR3 contains 16 residues. Losses at the gene ends were 0 bases for V and 1 base for J; bases not matched to a gene: 5. Germline loops: CDR1 DFQATT, CDR2 SNEGSKA (reference sequence). The CDR3: CSARDYRGTSYNEQFF. The CDR3, as DNA: TGCAGTGCTAGAGATTACAGGGGGACTTCCTACAATGAGCAGTTCTTC.

In this sample, this clonotype turned up many times. V is TRBV4-3 and J is TRBJ2-5; the match to TRBD1 covers 7 bases. The junction had 5 bases not matched to a gene; V was cut back by 0 bases and J by 4 bases. The CDR3 consists of 15 residues. CDR1 and CDR2 from the germline V gene are LGHNA and YSLEER. For the CDR3, the DNA is TGCGCCAGCAGCCAAGACAGGGGGTTCCGAGAGACCCAGTACTTC. It is translated as CASSQDRGFRETQYF.

The V gene is TRBV20-1, the J gene TRBJ2-1, with D uncertain. The CDR3 is 11 residues long. CDR1 is DFQATT and CDR2 is SNEGSKA in the germline V gene (reference sequence). The V gene lost 1 base and the J gene lost 8 bases, with 6 bases spanning the gap. CDR3 protein: CSARVGDEQFF. CDR3 nucleotides: TGCAGTGCTAGAGTTGGGGATGAGCAGTTCTTC.

This clonotype was seen ten or more times. Here the CDR3 DNA reads TGTGCCAGCAGTTTAGGGGTTGCGGACATTCAGTACTTC. This gives the protein CASSLGVADIQYF. The V call is TRBV12-3 or TRBV12-4, the J call TRBJ2-4; D is unresolved. The CDR3 runs to 13 residues. V shed 1 base and J shed 8 bases, with 9 bases lying between them.

This clonotype was found many times. V gene TRBV12-3 or TRBV12-4 combines with J gene TRBJ1-1; tentatively, D is TRBD1 (6 bases). V shed 6 bases and J shed 8 bases, with 16 bases lying between them. There are 13 residues in the CDR3. The DNA for the CDR3 is TGTGCCAGCAGGACCTCGACAGGTTTGGAAGCTTTCTTT. This translates into CASRTSTGLEAFF.

The J gene is TRBJ1-1, the V gene TRBV9; 9 bases fit TRBD1. Germline CDR1 and CDR2: SGDLS and YYNGEE. This CDR3 spans 17 amino acids. V was clipped by 0 bases and J by 4 bases; unmatched bases: 10. CDR3: CASSVGSGDRDFTEAFF. CDR3 coding DNA: TGTGCCAGCAGCGTAGGGTCCGGGGACAGGGACTTCACTGAAGCTTTCTTT. The full variable domain, with the rest looked up from reference TRBV9 and TRBJ1-1, is DSGVTQTPKHLITATGQRVTLRCSPRSGDLSVYWYQQSLDQGLQFLIQYYNGEERAKGNILERFSAQQFPDLHSELNLSSLELGDSALYFCASSVGSGDRDFTEAFFGQGTRLTVV.